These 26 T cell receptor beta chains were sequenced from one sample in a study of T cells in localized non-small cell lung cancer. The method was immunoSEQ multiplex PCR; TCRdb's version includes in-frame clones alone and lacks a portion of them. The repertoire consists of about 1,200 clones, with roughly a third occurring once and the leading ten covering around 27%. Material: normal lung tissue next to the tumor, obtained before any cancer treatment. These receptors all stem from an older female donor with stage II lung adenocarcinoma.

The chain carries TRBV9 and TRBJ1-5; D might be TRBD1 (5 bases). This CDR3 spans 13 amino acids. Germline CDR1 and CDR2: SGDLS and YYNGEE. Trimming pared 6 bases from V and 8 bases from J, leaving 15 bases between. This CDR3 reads CASNSQRGEPQHF. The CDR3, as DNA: TGTGCCAGCAACTCCCAGAGGGGAGAGCCCCAGCATTTT.

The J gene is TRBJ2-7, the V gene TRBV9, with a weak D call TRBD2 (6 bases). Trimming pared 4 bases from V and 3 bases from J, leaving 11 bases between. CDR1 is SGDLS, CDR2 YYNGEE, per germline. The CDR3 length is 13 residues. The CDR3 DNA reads TGTGCCAGCAGCAAGCACGGGAGCTACGAGCAGTACTTC. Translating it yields CASSKHGSYEQYF.

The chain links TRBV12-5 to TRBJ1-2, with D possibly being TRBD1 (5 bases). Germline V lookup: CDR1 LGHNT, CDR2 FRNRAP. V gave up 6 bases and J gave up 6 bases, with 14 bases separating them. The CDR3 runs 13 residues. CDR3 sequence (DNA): TGTGCTAGTGGCCCCGACGACAGTAATGGCTACACCTTC. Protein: CASGPDDSNGYTF. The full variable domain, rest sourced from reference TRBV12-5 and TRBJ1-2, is DARVTQTPRHKVTEMGQEVTMRCQPILGHNTVFWYRQTMMQGLELLAYFRNRAPLDDSGMPKDRFSAEMPDATLATLKIQPSEPRDSAVYFCASGPDDSNGYTFGSGTRLTVV.

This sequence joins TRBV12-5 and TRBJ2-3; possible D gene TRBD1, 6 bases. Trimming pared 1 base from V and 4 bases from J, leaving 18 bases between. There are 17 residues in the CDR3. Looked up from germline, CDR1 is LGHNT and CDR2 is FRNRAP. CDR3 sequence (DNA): TGTGCTAGTGGTTTGGCCACAGGGCTCGGTAGATCAGATACGCAGTATTTT. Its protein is CASGLATGLGRSDTQYF. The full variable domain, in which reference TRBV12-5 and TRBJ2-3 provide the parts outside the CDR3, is DARVTQTPRHKVTEMGQEVTMRCQPILGHNTVFWYRQTMMQGLELLAYFRNRAPLDDSGMPKDRFSAEMPDATLATLKIQPSEPRDSAVYFCASGLATGLGRSDTQYFGPGTRLTVL.

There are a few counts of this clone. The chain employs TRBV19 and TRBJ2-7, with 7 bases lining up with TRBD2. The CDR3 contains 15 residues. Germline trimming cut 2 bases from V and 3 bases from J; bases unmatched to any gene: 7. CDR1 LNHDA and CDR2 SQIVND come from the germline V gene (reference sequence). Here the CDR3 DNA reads TGTGCCAGTAGTATAAGTGCGGGAGTCTTCTACGAGCAGTACTTC. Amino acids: CASSISAGVFYEQYF.

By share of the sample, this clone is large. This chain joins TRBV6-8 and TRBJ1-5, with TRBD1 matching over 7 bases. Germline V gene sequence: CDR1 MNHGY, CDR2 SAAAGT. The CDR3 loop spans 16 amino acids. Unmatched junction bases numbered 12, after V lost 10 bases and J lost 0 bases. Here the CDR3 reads CATGTVGTSSNQPQHF. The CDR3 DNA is TGTGCCACCGGGACAGTCGGGACTTCTAGCAATCAGCCCCAGCATTTT.

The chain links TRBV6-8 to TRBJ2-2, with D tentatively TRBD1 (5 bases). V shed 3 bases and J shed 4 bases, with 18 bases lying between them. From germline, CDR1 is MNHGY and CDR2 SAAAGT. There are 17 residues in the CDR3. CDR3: CASSYEYVARVTGELFF. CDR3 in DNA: TGTGCCAGCAGTTATGAGTATGTGGCCAGGGTCACCGGGGAGCTGTTTTTT.

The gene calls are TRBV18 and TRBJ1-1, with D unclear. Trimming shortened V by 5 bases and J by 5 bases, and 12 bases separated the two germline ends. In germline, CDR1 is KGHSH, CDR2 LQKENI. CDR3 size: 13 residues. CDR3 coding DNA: TGTGCCAGCTCAAGCGGCGGTTGGACTGAAGCTTTCTTT. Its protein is CASSSGGWTEAFF.

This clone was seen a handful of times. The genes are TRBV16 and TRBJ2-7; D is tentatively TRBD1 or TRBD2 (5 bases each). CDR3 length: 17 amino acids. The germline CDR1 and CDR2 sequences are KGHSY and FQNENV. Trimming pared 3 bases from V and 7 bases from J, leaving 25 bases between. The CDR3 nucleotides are TGTGCCAGCAGCCATCTACGAACGGGATCGGGTAGGGGAGAGCAGTACTTC. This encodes CASSHLRTGSGRGEQYF. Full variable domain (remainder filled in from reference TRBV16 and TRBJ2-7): GEEVAQTPKHLVRGEGQKAKLYCAPIKGHSYVFWYQQVLKNEFKFLISFQNENVFDETGMPKERFSAKCLPNSPCSLEIQATKLEDSAVYFCASSHLRTGSGRGEQYFGPGTRLTVT.

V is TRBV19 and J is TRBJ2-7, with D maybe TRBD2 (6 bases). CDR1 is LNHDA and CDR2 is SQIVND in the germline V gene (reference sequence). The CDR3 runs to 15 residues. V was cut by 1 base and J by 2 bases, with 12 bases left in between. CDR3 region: CASSIAFSGTYEQYF. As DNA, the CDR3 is TGTGCCAGTAGTATAGCTTTTAGCGGAACCTACGAGCAGTACTTC. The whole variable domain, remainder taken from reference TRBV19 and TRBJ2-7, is DGGITQSPKYLFRKEGQNVTLSCEQNLNHDAMYWYRQDPGQGLRLIYYSQIVNDFQKGDIAEGYSVSREKKESFPLTVTSAQKNPTAFYLCASSIAFSGTYEQYFGPGTRLTVT.

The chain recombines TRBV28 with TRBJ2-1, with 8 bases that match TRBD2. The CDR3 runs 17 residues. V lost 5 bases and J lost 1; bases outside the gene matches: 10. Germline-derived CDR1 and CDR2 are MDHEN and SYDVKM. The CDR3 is CASSRLGGGTSYNEQFF. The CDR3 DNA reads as TGTGCCAGCAGTCGGTTGGGCGGGGGGACTTCCTACAATGAGCAGTTCTTC.

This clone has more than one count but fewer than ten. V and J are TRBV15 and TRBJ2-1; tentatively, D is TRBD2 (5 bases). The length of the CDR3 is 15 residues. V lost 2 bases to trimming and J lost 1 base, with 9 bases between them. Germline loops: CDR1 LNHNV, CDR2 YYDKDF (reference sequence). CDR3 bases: TGTGCCACCAGCAGACAAGAGGGATCCTACAATGAGCAGTTCTTC. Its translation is CATSRQEGSYNEQFF.

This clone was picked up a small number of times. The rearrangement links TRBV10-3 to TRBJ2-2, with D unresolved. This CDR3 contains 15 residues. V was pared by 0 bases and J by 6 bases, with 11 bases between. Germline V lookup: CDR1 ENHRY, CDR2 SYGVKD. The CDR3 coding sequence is TGTGCCATCAGTGAGTCGGTGGAGCTCGCCGGGGAGCTGTTTTTT. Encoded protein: CAISESVELAGELFF.

As DNA, the CDR3 is TGTGCCAGCTCACCGAGTCAACAGACGAACACTGAAGCTTTCTTT. Its protein product is CASSPSQQTNTEAFF. V usage is TRBV18 and J usage is TRBJ1-1; D gene uncertain. The CDR3 contains 15 residues. Germline V lookup: CDR1 KGHSH, CDR2 LQKENI. Trimming removed 3 bases at V and 1 base at J, with 12 bases between.

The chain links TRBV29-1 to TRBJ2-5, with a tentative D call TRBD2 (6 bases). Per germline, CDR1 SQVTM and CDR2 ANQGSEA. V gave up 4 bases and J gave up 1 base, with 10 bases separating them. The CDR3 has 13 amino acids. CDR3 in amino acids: CSVVRGLQETQYF. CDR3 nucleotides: TGCAGCGTTGTAAGGGGACTCCAAGAGACCCAGTACTTC.

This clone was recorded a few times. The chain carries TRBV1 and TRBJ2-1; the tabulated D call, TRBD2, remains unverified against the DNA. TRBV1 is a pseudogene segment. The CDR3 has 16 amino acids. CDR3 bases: TGCGCCAGCAGCCAGGTAGCGGGAGGCCTTAACAATGAGCAGTTCTTC. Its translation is CASSQVAGGLNNEQFF.

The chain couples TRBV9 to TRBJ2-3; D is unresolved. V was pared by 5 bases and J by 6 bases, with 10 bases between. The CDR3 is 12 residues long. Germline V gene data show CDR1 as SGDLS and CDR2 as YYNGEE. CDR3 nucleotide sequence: TGTGCCAGCAGACGTATAGACGATACGCAGTATTTT. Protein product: CASRRIDDTQYF.

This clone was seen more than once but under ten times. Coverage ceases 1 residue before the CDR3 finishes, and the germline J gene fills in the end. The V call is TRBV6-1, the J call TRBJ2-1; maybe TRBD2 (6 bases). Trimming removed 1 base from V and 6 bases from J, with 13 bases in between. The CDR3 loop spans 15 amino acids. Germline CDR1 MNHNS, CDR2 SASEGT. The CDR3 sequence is CASSEVDGSGNEQFF. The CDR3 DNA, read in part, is TGTGCCAGCAGTGAAGTGGACGGGAGTGGCAATGAGCAGTTC.

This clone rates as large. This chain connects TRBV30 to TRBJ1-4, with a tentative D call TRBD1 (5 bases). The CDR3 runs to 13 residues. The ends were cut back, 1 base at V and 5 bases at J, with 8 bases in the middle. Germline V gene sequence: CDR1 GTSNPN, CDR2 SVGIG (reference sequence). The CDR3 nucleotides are TGTGCCTGGAGTGCAGGGCCCAATGAAAAACTGTTTTTT. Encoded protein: CAWSAGPNEKLFF.

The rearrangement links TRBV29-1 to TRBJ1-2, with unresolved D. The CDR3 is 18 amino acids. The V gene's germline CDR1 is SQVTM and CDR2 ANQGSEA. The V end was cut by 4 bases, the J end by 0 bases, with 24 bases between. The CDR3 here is CSVGIRTPRPGANYGYTF. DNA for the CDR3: TGCAGCGTTGGGATAAGGACGCCGAGACCAGGAGCTAACTATGGCTACACCTTC.

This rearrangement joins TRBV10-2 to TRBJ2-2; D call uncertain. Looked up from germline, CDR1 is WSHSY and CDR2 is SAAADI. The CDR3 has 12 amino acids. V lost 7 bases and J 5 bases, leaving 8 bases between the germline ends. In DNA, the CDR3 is TGCGCCAGCACTCAGGTTACCGGGGAGCTGTTTTTT. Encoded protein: CASTQVTGELFF.

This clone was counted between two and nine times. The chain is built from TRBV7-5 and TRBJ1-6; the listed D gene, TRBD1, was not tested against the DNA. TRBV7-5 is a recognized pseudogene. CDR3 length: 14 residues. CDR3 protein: CASSFDRADNPLHF. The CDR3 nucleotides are TGTGCCAGCAGCTTCGACAGGGCGGACAACCCTCTCCACTTT.

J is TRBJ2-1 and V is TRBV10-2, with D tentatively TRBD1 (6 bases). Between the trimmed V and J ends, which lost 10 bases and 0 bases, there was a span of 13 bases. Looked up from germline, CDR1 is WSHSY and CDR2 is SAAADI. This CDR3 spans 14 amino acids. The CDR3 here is CAILKDSSYNEQFF. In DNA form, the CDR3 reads TGCGCCATATTAAAGGACAGCTCCTACAATGAGCAGTTCTTC.

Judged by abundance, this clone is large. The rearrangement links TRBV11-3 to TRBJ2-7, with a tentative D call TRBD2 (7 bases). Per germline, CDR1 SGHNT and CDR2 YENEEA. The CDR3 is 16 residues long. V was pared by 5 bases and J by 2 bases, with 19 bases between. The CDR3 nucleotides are TGTGCCAGCAGCCTAAGGGGGGGGACTTCTACCTACGAGCAGTACTTC. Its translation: CASSLRGGTSTYEQYF.

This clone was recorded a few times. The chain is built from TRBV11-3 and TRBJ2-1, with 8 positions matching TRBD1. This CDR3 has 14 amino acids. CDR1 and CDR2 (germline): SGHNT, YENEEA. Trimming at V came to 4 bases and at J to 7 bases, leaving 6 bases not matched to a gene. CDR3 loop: CASSSLDRGNEQFF. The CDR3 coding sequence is TGTGCCAGCAGCTCACTAGACAGGGGTAATGAGCAGTTCTTC. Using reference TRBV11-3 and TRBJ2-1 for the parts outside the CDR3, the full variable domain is EAGVVQSPRYKIIEKKQPVAFWCNPISGHNTLYWYLQNLGQGPELLIRYENEEAVDDSQLPKDRFSAERLKGVDSTLKIQPAELGDSAVYLCASSSLDRGNEQFFGPGTRLTVL.

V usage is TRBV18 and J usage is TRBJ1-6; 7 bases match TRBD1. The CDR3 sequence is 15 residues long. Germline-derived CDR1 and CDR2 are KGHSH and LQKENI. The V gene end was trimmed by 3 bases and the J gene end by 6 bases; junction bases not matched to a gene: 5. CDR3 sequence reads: CASSPGQAFNSPLHF. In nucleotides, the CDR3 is TGTGCCAGCTCACCTGGACAGGCCTTTAATTCACCCCTCCACTTT.